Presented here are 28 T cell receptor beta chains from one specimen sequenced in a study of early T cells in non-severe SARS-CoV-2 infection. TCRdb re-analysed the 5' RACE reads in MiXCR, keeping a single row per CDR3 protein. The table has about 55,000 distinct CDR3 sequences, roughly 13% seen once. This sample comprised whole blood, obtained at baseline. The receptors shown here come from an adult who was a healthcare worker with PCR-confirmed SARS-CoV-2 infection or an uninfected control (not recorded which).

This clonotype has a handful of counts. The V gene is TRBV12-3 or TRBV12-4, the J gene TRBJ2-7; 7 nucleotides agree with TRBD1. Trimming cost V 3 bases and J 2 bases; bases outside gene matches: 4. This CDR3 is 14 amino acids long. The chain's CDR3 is CASSFRGPPYEQYF. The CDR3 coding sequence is TGTGCCAGCAGTTTTAGGGGGCCTCCCTACGAGCAGTACTTC.

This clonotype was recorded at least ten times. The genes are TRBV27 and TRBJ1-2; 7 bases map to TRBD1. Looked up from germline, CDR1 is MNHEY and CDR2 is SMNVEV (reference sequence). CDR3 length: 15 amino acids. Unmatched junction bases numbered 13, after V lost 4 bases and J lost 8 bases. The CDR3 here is CASSSLQTGFEGYTF. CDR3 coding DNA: TGTGCCAGCAGTTCCCTCCAGACAGGGTTTGAGGGCTACACCTTC.

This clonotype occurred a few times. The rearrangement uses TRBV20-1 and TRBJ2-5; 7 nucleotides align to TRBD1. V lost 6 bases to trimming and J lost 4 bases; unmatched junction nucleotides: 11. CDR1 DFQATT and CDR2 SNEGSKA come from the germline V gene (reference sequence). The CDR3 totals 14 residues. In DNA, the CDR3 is TGCAGTGCCGGCAATCGACAGGGACGAGAGACCCAGTACTTC. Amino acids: CSAGNRQGRETQYF.

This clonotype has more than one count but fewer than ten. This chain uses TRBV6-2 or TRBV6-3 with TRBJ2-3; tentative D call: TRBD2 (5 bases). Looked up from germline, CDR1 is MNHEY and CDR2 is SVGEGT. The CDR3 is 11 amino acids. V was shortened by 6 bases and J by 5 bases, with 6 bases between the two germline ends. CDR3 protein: CASRLEDTQYF. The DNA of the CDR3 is TGTGCCAGCAGACTAGAAGATACGCAGTATTTT.

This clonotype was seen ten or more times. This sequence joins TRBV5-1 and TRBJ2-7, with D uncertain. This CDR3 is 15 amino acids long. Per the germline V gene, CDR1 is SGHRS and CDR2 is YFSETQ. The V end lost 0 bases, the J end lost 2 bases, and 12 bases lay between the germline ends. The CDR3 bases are TGCGCCAGCAGCTTGGAGGATGGGGATACCTACGAGCAGTACTTC. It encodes CASSLEDGDTYEQYF.

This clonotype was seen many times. In DNA, the CDR3 is TGTGCCAGCAGTCGGAGGACTAGCGGGAGTACCTACAATGAGCAGTTCTTC. It yields the protein CASSRRTSGSTYNEQFF. The V and J genes are TRBV6-2 or TRBV6-3 and TRBJ2-1; 13 bases map to TRBD2. V lost 5 bases and J lost 2; bases outside the gene matches: 6. The CDR3 length is 17 residues. Per the germline V gene, CDR1 is MNHEY and CDR2 is SVGEGT.

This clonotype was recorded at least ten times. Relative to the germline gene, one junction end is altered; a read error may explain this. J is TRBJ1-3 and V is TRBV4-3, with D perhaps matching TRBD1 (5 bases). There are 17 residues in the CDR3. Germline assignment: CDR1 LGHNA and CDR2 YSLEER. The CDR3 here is CASSQALGLVSENTIYF. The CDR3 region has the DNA TGCGCCAGCAGCCAAGCTTTGGGACTCGTCTCTGAAAACACCATATATTTT.

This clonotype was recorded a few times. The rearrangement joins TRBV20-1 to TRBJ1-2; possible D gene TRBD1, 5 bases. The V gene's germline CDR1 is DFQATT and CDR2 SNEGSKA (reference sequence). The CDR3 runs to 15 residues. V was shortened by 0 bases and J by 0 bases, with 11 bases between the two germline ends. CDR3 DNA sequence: TGCAGTGCTAGAGATCAGGGAGGGTCTAACTATGGCTACACCTTC. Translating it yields CSARDQGGSNYGYTF.

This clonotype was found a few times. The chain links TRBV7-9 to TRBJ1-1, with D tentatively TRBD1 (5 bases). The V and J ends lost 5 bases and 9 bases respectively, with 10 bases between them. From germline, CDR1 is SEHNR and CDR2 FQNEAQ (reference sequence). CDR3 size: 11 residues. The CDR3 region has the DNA TGTGCCAGCAGCGTTGACAGAAAAGCTTTCTTT. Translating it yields CASSVDRKAFF.

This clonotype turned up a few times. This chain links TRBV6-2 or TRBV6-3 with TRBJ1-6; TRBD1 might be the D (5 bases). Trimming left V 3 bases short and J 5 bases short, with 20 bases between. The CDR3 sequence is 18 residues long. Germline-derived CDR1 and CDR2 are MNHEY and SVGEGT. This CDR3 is CASSYLKIPGRDNSPLHF. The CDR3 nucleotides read TGTGCCAGCAGTTATCTCAAGATTCCGGGACGGGATAATTCACCCCTCCACTTT.

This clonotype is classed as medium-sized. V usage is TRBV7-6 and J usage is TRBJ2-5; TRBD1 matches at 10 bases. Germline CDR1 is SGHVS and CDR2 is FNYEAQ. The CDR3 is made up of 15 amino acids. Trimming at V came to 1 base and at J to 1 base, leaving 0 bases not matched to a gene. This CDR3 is CASSLGTGGQETQYF. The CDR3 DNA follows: TGTGCCAGCAGCTTAGGGACAGGGGGCCAAGAGACCCAGTACTTC.

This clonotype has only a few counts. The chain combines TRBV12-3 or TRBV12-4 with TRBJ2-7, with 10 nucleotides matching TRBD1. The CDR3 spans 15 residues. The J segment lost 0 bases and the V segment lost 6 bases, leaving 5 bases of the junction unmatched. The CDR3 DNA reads TGTGCCAGCAGAAGGACAGGGGGTAGCTCCTACGAGCAGTACTTC. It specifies CASRRTGGSSYEQYF.

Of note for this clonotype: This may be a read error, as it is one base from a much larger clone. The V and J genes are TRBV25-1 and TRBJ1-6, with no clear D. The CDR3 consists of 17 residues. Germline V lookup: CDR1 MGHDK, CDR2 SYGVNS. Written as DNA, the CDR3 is TGTGCCAGCAGTGAAGATAGGGTCAACTCCTATAATTCACTCCTCCACTTT. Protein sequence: CASSEDRVNSYNSLLHF.

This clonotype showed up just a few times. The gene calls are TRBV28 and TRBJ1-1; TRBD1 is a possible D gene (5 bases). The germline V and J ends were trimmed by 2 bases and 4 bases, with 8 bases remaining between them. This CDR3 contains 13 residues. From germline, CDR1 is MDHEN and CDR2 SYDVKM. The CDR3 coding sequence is TGTGCCAGCAGTTTAGCGGGGCGCACTGAAGCTTTCTTT. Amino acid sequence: CASSLAGRTEAFF.

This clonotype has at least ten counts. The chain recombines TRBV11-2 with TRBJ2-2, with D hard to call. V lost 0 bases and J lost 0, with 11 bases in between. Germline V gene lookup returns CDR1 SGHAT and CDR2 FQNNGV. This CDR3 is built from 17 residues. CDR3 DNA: TGTGCCAGCAGCTTAGATCCTAGAAATCCGAACACCGGGGAGCTGTTTTTT. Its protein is CASSLDPRNPNTGELFF.

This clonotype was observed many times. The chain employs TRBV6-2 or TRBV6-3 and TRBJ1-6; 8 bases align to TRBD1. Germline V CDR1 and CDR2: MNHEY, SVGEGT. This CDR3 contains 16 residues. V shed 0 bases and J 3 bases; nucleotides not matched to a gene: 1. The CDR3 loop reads CASSYSTGVYNSPLHF. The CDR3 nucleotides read TGTGCCAGCAGTTACTCGACAGGGGTCTATAATTCACCCCTCCACTTT.

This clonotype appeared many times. CDR3 coding DNA: TGTGCCAGTAGTATAGATTGGGACATAAAAGAGACCCAGTACTTC. Protein sequence: CASSIDWDIKETQYF. The rearrangement joins TRBV19 to TRBJ2-5, with TRBD1 as a possible D gene (6 bases). The germline V gene has CDR1 LNHDA and CDR2 SQIVND (reference sequence). This CDR3 comprises 15 residues. The V end was cut by 0 bases, the J end by 3 bases, with 11 bases between.

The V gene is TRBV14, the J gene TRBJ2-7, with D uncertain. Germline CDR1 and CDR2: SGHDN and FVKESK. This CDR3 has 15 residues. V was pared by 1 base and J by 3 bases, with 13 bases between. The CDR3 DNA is TGTGCCAGCAGCCAAGGAAAGGGATGGGGCTACGAGCAGTACTTC. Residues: CASSQGKGWGYEQYF.

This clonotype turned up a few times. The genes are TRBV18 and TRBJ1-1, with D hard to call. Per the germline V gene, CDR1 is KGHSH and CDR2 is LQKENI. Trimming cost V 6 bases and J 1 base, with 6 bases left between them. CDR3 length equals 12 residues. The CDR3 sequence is CASSKQNTEAFF. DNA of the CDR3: TGTGCCAGCTCGAAACAGAACACTGAAGCTTTCTTT.

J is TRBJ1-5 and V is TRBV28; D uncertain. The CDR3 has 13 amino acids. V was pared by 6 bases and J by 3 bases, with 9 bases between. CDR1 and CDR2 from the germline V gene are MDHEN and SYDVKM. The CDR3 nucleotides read TGTGCCAGCAGCCCTCGACCCAATCAGCCCCAGCATTTT. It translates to CASSPRPNQPQHF.

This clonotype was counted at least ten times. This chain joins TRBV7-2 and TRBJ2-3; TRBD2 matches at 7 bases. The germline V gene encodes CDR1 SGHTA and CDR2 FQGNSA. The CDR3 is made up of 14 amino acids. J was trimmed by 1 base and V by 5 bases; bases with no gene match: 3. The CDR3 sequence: CASSVTSGTDTQYF. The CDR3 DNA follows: TGTGCCAGCAGCGTCACTAGCGGCACAGATACGCAGTATTTT.

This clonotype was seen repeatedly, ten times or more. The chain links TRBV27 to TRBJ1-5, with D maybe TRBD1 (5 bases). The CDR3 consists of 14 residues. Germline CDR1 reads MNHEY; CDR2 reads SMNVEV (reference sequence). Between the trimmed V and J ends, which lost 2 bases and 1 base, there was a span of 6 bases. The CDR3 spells CASSLQGSNQPQHF. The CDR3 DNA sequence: TGTGCCAGCAGTTTACAGGGAAGCAATCAGCCCCAGCATTTT.

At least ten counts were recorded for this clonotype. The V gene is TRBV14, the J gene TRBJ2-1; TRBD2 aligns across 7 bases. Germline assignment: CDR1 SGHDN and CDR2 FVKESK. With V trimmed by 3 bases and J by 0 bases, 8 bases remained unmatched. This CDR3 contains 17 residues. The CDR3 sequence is CASSQYLGGVSYNEQFF. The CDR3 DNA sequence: TGTGCCAGCAGCCAGTATTTGGGGGGGGTCTCCTACAATGAGCAGTTCTTC.

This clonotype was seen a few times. Written as DNA, the CDR3 is TGTGCCAGCAGCTTGGATCAGGGCCTGAACTATGGCTACACCTTC. Translation: CASSLDQGLNYGYTF. The V call is TRBV5-4, the J call TRBJ1-2, with a possible D match to TRBD1 (5 bases). Germline-derived CDR1 and CDR2 are SGHNT and YYREEE (reference sequence). The CDR3 length is 15 residues. With 0 bases removed from V and 2 bases from J, the gap between germline ends came to 11 bases.

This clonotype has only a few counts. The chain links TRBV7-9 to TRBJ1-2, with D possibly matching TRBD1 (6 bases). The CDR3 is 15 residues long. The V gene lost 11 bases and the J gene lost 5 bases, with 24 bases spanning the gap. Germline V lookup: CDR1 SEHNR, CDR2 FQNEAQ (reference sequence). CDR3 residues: CALSGTRPSEYGYTF. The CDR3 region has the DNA TGTGCCCTGTCCGGGACAAGACCCTCCGAATATGGCTACACCTTC.

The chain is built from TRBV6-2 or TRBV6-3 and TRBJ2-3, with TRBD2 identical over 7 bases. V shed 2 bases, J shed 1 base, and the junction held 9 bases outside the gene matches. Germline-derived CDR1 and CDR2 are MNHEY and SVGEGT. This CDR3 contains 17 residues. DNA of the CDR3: TGTGCCAGCAGTTACCCACTTACAGCGGGGCGCACAGATACGCAGTATTTT. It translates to CASSYPLTAGRTDTQYF.

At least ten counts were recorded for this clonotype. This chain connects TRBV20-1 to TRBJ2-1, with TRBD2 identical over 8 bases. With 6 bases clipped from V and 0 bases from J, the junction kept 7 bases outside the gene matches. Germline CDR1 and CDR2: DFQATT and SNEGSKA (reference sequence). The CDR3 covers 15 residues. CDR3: CSAILAELSYNEQFF. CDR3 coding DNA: TGCAGTGCCATACTAGCGGAACTCTCCTACAATGAGCAGTTCTTC.

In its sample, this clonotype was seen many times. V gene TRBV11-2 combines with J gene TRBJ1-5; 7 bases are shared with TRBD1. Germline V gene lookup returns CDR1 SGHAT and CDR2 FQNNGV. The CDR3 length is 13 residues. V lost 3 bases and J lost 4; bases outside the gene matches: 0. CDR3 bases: TGTGCCAGCAGCTTGGACAGGAATCAGCCCCAGCATTTT. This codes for CASSLDRNQPQHF.